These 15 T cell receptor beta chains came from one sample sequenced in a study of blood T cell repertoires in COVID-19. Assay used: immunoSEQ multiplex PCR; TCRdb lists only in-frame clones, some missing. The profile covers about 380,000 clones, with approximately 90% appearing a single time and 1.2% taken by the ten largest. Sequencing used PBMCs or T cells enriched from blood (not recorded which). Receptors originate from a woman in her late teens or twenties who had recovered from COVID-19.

CDR3 sequence reads: CASRRTPGNANTGELFF. The CDR3 DNA sequence: TGCGCCAGCAGGCGCACCCCGGGAAACGCGAACACCGGGGAGCTGTTTTTT. The chain employs TRBV4-1 and TRBJ2-2, with D perhaps TRBD2 (5 bases). Germline V gene lookup returns CDR1 MGHRA and CDR2 YSYEKL. CDR3 length: 17 residues. V dropped 6 bases and J dropped 0 bases, with 17 bases sitting between them.

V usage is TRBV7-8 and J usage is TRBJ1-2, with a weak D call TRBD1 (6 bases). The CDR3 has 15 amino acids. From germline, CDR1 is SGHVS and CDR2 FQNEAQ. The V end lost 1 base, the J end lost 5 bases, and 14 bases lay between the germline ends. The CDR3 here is CASSLGRGAGYGYTF. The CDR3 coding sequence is TGTGCCAGCAGCTTAGGCAGGGGCGCTGGGTATGGCTACACCTTC.

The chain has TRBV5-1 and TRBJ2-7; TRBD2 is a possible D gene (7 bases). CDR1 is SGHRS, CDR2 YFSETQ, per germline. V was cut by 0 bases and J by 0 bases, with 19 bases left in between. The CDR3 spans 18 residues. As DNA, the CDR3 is TGCGCCAGCAGCTTGGGAGGGGGGGCGGCCCTAAGCTCCTACGAGCAGTACTTC. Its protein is CASSLGGGAALSSYEQYF.

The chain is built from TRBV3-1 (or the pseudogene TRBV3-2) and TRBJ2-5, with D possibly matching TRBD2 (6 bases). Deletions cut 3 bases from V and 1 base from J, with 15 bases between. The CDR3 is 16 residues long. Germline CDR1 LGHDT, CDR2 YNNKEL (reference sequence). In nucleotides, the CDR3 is TGTGCCAGCAGCCATCCGTGGCGGGAAGGCCAAGAGACCCAGTACTTC. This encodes CASSHPWREGQETQYF.

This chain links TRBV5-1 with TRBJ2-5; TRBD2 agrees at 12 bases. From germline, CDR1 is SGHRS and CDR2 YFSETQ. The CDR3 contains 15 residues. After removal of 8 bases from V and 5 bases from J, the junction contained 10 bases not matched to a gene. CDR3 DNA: TGCGCCAGTTATCCTAGCGGGGGGGCCGGGGAGACCCAGTACTTC. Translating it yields CASYPSGGAGETQYF.

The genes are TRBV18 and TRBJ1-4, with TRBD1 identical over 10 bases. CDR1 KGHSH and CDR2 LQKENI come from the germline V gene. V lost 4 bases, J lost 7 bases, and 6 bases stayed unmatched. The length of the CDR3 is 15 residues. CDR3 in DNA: TGTGCCAGCTCACTGGGGACAGGGGAGGCTGAAAAACTGTTTTTT. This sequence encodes CASSLGTGEAEKLFF.

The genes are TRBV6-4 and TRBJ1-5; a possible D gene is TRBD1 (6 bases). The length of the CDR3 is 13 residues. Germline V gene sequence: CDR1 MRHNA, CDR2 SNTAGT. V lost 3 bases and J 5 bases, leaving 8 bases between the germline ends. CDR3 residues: CASSENRDQPQHF. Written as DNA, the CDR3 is TGTGCCAGCAGTGAAAACAGGGATCAGCCCCAGCATTTT.

CDR3 nucleotide sequence: TGTGCCAGCAGCTGGACAGGATCCTATGGCTACACCTTC. It specifies CASSWTGSYGYTF. This rearrangement joins TRBV12-3 or TRBV12-4 to TRBJ1-2; 7 positions match TRBD1. After removal of 6 bases from V and 4 bases from J, the junction contained 5 bases not matched to a gene. The length of the CDR3 is 13 residues.

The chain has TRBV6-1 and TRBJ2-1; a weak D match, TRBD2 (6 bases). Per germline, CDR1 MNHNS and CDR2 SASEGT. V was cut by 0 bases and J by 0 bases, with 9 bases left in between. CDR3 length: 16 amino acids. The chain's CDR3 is CASSEAMRGSYNEQFF. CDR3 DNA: TGTGCCAGCAGTGAAGCTATGCGGGGCTCCTACAATGAGCAGTTCTTC.

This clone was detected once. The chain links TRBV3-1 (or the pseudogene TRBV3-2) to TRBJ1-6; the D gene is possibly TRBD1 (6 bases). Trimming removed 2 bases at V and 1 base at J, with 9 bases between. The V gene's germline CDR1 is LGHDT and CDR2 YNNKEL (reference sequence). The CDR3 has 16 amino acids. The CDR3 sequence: CASSQYRDSYNSPLHF. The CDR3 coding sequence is TGTGCCAGCAGCCAATACAGGGATTCCTATAATTCACCCCTCCACTTT.

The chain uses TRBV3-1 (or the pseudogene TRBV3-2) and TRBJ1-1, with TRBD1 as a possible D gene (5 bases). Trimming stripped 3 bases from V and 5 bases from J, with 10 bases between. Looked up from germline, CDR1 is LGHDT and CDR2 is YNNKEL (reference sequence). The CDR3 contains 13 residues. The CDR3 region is CASSHHQGTEAFF. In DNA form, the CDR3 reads TGTGCCAGCAGCCATCACCAGGGTACTGAAGCTTTCTTT.

The CDR3 DNA sequence: TGTGCCAGCAGCTCAACGGGGGGGATAACTAATGAAAAACTGTTTTTT. This gives the protein CASSSTGGITNEKLFF. This chain joins TRBV3-1 (or the pseudogene TRBV3-2) and TRBJ1-4, with D maybe TRBD1 (5 bases). The CDR3 runs 16 residues. Germline V gene sequence: CDR1 LGHDT, CDR2 YNNKEL (reference sequence). Trimming stripped 5 bases from V and 1 base from J, with 14 bases between.

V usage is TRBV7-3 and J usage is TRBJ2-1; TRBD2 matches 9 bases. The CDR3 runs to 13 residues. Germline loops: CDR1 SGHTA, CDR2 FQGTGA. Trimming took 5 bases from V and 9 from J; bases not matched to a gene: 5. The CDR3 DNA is TGTGCCAGCAGCGTGCTAGCGGGGAGTGAGCAGTTCTTC. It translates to CASSVLAGSEQFF.

DNA of the CDR3: TGTGCCAGCAGCCCCTCTAGGGGGCACAGAGATACGCAGTATTTT. This translates into CASSPSRGHRDTQYF. This chain uses TRBV6-5 with TRBJ2-3; TRBD1 agrees at 7 bases. CDR1 and CDR2 (germline): MNHEY, SVGAGI. The CDR3 contains 15 residues. V shed 6 bases, J shed 5 bases, and the junction held 11 bases outside the gene matches.

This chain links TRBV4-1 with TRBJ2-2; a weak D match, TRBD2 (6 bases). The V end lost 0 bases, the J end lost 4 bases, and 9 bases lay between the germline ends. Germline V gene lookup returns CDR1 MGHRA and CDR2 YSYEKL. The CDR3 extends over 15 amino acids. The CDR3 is CASSQEGRSTGELFF. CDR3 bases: TGCGCCAGCAGCCAAGAGGGGAGGTCCACCGGGGAGCTGTTTTTT.